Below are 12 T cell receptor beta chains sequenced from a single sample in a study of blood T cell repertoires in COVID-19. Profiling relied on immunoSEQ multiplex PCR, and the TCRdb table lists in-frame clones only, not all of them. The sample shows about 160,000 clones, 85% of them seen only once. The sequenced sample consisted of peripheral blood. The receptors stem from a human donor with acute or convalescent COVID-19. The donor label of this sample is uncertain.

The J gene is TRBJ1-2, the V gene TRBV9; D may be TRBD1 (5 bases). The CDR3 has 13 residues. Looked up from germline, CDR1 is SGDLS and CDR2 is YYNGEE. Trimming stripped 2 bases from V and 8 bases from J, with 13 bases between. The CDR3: CASSVTDKSGYTF. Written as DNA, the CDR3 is TGTGCCAGCAGCGTCACGGACAAATCGGGCTACACCTTC.

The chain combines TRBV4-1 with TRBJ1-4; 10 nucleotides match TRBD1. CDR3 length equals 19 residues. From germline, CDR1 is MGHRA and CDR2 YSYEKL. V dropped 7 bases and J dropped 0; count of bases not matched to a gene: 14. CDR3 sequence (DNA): TGCGCCAGCAAACCAACGGGACAGGGGAGATGGGCAACTAATGAAAAACTGTTTTTT. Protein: CASKPTGQGRWATNEKLFF.

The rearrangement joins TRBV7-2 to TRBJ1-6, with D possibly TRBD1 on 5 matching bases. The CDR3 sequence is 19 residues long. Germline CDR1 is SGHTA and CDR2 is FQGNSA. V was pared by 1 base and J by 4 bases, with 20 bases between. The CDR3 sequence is CASSLVRQGRVLYNSPLHF. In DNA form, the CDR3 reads TGTGCCAGCAGCTTAGTACGTCAGGGCAGGGTACTTTATAATTCACCCCTCCACTTT.

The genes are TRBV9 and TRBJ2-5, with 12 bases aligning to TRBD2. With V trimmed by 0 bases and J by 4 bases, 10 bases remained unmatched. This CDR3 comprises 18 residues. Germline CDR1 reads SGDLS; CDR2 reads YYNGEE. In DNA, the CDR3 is TGTGCCAGCAGCGTAGCCCCTAGCGGGGGGGCAATAAGAGAGACCCAGTACTTC. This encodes CASSVAPSGGAIRETQYF. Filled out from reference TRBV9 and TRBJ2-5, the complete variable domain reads DSGVTQTPKHLITATGQRVTLRCSPRSGDLSVYWYQQSLDQGLQFLIQYYNGEERAKGNILERFSAQQFPDLHSELNLSSLELGDSALYFCASSVAPSGGAIRETQYFGPGTRLLVL.

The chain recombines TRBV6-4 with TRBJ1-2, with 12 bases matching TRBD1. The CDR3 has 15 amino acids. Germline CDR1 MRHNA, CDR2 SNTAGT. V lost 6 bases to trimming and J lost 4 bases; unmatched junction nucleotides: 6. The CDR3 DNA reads TGTGCCAGCAGGGGCTGGGACAGGGGGCCCTATGGCTACACCTTC. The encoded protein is CASRGWDRGPYGYTF.

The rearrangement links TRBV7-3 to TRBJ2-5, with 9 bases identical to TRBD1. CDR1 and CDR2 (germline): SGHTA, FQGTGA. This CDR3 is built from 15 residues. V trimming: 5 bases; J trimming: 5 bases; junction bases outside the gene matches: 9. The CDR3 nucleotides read TGTGCCAGCAGCCCTACCGGGACAGGGAGGGAGACCCAGTACTTC. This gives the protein CASSPTGTGRETQYF.

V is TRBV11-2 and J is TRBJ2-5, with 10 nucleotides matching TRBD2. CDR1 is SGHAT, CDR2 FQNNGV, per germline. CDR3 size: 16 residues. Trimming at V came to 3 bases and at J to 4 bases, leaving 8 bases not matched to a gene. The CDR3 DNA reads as TGTGCCAGCAGCTTTACCAGCGGGGGGGGCGGAGAGACCCAGTACTTC. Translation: CASSFTSGGGGETQYF. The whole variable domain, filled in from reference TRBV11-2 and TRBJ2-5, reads EAGVAQSPRYKIIEKRQSVAFWCNPISGHATLYWYQQILGQGPKLLIQFQNNGVVDDSQLPKDRFSAERLKGVDSTLKIQPAKLEDSAVYLCASSFTSGGGGETQYFGPGTRLLVL.

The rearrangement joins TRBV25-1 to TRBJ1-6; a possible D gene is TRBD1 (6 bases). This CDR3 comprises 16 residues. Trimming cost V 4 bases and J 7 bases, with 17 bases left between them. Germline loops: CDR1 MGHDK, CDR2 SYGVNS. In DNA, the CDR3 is TGTGCCAGCAGTGCCGATACAGGGAAGTCCAATTCACCCCTCCACTTT. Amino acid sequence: CASSADTGKSNSPLHF.

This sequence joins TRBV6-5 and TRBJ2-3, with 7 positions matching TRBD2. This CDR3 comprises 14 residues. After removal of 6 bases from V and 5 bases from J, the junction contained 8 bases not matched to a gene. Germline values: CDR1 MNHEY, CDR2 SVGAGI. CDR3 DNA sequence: TGTGCCAGCAGATTAGCGGGTATTGGAGATACGCAGTATTTT. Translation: CASRLAGIGDTQYF.

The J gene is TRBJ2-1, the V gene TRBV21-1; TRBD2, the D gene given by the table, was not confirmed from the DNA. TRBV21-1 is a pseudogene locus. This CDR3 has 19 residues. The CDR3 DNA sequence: TGTGCCAGCAGCAAAGGAGGACTAGCGGGGGGACTCTACTACAATGAGCAGTTCTTC. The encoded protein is CASSKGGLAGGLYYNEQFF.

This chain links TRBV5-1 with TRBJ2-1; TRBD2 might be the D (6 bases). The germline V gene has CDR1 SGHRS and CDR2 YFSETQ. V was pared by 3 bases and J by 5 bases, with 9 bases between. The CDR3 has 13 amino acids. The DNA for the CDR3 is TGCGCCAGCAGCTGGAGGGAAAACAATGAGCAGTTCTTC. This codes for CASSWRENNEQFF.

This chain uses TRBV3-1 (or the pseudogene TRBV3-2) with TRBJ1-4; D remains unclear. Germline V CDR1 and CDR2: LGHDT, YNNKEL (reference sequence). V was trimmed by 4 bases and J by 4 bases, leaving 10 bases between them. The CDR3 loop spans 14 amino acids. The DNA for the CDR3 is TGTGCCAGCAGCCCGGGGTGGGGTAATGAAAAACTGTTTTTT. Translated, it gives CASSPGWGNEKLFF.